This T cell receptor beta chain was captured by sequencing in a study of T cells after posttransplantation cyclophosphamide. In this sample, this clone turned up many times. Its cognate antigen is unknown. Method: immunoSEQ multiplex PCR; TCRdb's copy keeps in-frame clones and lacks some. Observed in the sample are 45,000 to 55,000 clones, none of them singletons. General study results and limits: Donor-recipient repertoire similarity was low at 1-2 months, rising over year one. Recipient CMV seropositivity and CMV reactivation strongly tracked TRB clonality.

CDR1 and CDR2 from the germline V gene are SGHKS and YYEKEE (reference sequence). CDR3 length equals 15 residues. V lost 5 bases and J 3 bases, leaving 18 bases between the germline ends. V usage is TRBV5-5 and J usage is TRBJ2-7; possible D gene TRBD2, 5 bases. The sample comprised PBMCs. The TCR comes from a man aged 35-49 years in good health, CMV-negative, and a related stem cell transplant donor. The chain's CDR3 is CASSSRSSGSYEQYF. As DNA, the CDR3 is TGTGCCAGCAGTTCTCGGTCTTCGGGGAGCTACGAGCAGTACTTC.